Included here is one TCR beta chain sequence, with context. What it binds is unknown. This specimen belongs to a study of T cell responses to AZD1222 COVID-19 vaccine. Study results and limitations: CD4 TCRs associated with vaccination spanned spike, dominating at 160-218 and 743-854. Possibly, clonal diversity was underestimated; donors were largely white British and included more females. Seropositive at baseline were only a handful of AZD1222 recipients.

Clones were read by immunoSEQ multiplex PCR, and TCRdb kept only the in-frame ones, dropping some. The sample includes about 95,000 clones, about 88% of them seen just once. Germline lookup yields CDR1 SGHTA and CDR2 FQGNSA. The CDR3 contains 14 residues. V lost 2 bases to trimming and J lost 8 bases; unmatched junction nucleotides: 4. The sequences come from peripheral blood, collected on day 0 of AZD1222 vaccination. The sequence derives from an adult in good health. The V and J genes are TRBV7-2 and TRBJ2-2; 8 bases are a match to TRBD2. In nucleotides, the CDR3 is TGTGCCAGCAGCTTACGCGGGGGGCAGGGGGAGCTGTTTTTT. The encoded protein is CASSLRGGQGELFF.